Below are 21 T cell receptor beta chains sequenced from a single sample in a study of T cell repertoires and HLA-DP antigens. The table came from immunoSEQ multiplex PCR; TCRdb's copy has only in-frame clones and leaves some out. The sample consists of almost 90,000 clones, roughly nine tenths of them appearing once. These receptors' antigens are unknown. The source material was CD4+ T cells from PBMCs. The origin of the receptors is a man aged 45-65 years in good health and CMV-seronegative.

The chain recombines TRBV15 with TRBJ2-7; D may correspond to TRBD1 or TRBD2 (5 bases each). The CDR3 length is 16 residues. CDR1 and CDR2 from the germline V gene are LNHNV and YYDKDF (reference sequence). Trimming took 2 bases from V and 3 from J, leaving 17 bases between them. CDR3 coding DNA: TGTGCCACCAGCAGACTTGGGGCAGGGAGAGGCTACGAGCAGTACTTC. Amino acid sequence: CATSRLGAGRGYEQYF.

The chain combines TRBV11-1 with TRBJ2-2; no firm D call. The CDR3 extends over 14 amino acids. From germline, CDR1 is SGHAT and CDR2 FQDESV (reference sequence). Trimming removed 4 bases from V and 9 bases from J, with 15 bases in between. The CDR3 sequence: CASSYGSPRRELFF. In nucleotides, the CDR3 is TGTGCCAGCAGCTACGGAAGTCCTCGAAGGGAGCTGTTTTTT.

V gene TRBV6-5 combines with J gene TRBJ1-5; possibly TRBD1 for D (5 bases). Germline CDR1 and CDR2: MNHEY and SVGAGI. This CDR3 has 14 residues. V lost 7 bases, J lost 5 bases, and 15 bases lay in between. CDR3 sequence (DNA): TGTGCCAGCAAAGGCAGGCTGGGGCATCAGCCCCAGCATTTT. This sequence encodes CASKGRLGHQPQHF.

The chain links TRBV2 to TRBJ1-4, with TRBD1 as a possible D gene (5 bases). Germline V gene lookup returns CDR1 SNHLY and CDR2 FYNNEI. The ends were cut back, 0 bases at V and 5 bases at J, with 25 bases in the middle. The CDR3 loop spans 20 amino acids. The CDR3 spells CASSEAQRGRTPKENEKLFF. The CDR3 DNA reads as TGTGCCAGCAGTGAAGCGCAAAGGGGTCGGACGCCCAAGGAGAATGAAAAACTGTTTTTT.

V is TRBV7-9 and J is TRBJ2-2; 8 bases agree with TRBD1. Per the germline V gene, CDR1 is SEHNR and CDR2 is FQNEAQ (reference sequence). J gave up 4 bases and V 5 bases, and 6 bases lay outside the gene matches. This CDR3 has 15 amino acids. This chain's CDR3 is CASSRRTGITGELFF. The CDR3 coding sequence is TGTGCCAGCAGCCGCCGGACAGGGATCACCGGGGAGCTGTTTTTT.

The CDR3 DNA reads TGTGCCAGTAGACACAGCTCCAGACAGGGGGTACCCTACGAGCAGTACTTC. It encodes CASRHSSRQGVPYEQYF. The gene calls are TRBV19 and TRBJ2-7, with TRBD1 identical over 9 bases. Losses at the gene ends were 6 bases for V and 2 bases for J; bases not matched to a gene: 14. The CDR3 loop spans 17 amino acids. Germline V gene sequence: CDR1 LNHDA, CDR2 SQIVND (reference sequence).

J is TRBJ1-2 and V is TRBV18; TRBD1 might be the D (6 bases). The CDR3 is made up of 17 amino acids. The V and J ends lost 1 base and 1 base respectively, with 16 bases between them. Per the germline V gene, CDR1 is KGHSH and CDR2 is LQKENI. CDR3 DNA sequence: TGTGCCAGCTCACCACAATCTCCTACAGGGCTTAACTATGGCTACACCTTC. Its protein product is CASSPQSPTGLNYGYTF.

The chain joins TRBV6-5 to TRBJ2-2, with D possibly matching TRBD1 (6 bases). V was pared by 7 bases and J by 2 bases, with 11 bases between. CDR3 length: 14 residues. CDR1 is MNHEY and CDR2 is SVGAGI in the germline V gene. As DNA, the CDR3 is TGTGCCAGCACCCGACAGGTTAACACCGGGGAGCTGTTTTTT. Its protein product is CASTRQVNTGELFF.

The V and J genes are TRBV6-1 and TRBJ1-2; D gene unclear. Germline loops: CDR1 MNHNS, CDR2 SASEGT. The V gene lost 3 bases and the J gene lost 2 bases, with 13 bases spanning the gap. This CDR3 has 15 residues. CDR3 in DNA: TGTGCCAGCAGTGAGGATACGACGGGAAACTATGGCTACACCTTC. Its translation is CASSEDTTGNYGYTF.

This clone turned up a few times. The chain is built from TRBV6-6 and TRBJ1-1; D remains ambiguous. Germline CDR1 MNHNY, CDR2 SVGAGI (reference sequence). The ends were cut back, 7 bases at V and 1 base at J, with 10 bases in the middle. There are 13 residues in the CDR3. The DNA for the CDR3 is TGTGCCAGCAACCCCCCGGGGAACACTGAAGCTTTCTTT. This codes for CASNPPGNTEAFF.

The V gene is TRBV30, the J gene TRBJ1-5; tentatively, D is TRBD1 (5 bases). The V gene lost 4 bases and the J gene lost 7 bases, with 14 bases spanning the gap. Germline CDR1 is GTSNPN and CDR2 is SVGIG (reference sequence). The CDR3 loop spans 13 amino acids. The CDR3, as DNA: TGTGCCTGGACAGGGCAGGGAGACCAGCCCCAGCATTTT. Translating gives CAWTGQGDQPQHF.

The CDR3 DNA reads as TGCAGCGTTGATTTAGCATCGAACACCGGGGAGCTGTTTTTT. Amino acid sequence: CSVDLASNTGELFF. The chain combines TRBV29-1 with TRBJ2-2, with D unclear. The germline V and J ends were trimmed by 3 bases and 0 bases, with 8 bases remaining between them. Germline V gene lookup returns CDR1 SQVTM and CDR2 ANQGSEA. The CDR3 totals 14 residues.

This sequence joins TRBV6-6 and TRBJ2-7, with 10 bases that match TRBD1. This CDR3 spans 15 amino acids. CDR1 and CDR2 (germline): MNHNY, SVGAGI (reference sequence). The J segment lost 2 bases and the V segment lost 7 bases, leaving 8 bases of the junction unmatched. This chain's CDR3 is CASNDWTGGAYEQYF. The DNA for the CDR3 is TGTGCCAGCAACGACTGGACAGGGGGGGCCTACGAGCAGTACTTC.

The chain is built from TRBV18 and TRBJ1-6; unclear D gene. Trimming shortened V by 0 bases and J by 8 bases, and 11 bases separated the two germline ends. Germline V gene lookup returns CDR1 KGHSH and CDR2 LQKENI. This CDR3 region has 15 residues. The CDR3 protein is CASSPPHSLYSPLHF. CDR3 nucleotides: TGTGCCAGCTCACCACCGCACAGTTTGTATTCACCCCTCCACTTT.

As DNA, the CDR3 is TGTGCCAGCAGCTTAGATCGGATACAGGGGGAGCTGTTTTTT. Translation gives CASSLDRIQGELFF. The V and J genes are TRBV11-2 and TRBJ2-2; D unclear. From germline, CDR1 is SGHAT and CDR2 FQNNGV. The V and J ends lost 0 bases and 8 bases respectively, with 10 bases between them. This CDR3 region has 14 residues.

The chain uses TRBV28 and TRBJ2-1; 8 bases map to TRBD2. Trimming took 2 bases from V and 8 from J; bases not matched to a gene: 8. In germline, CDR1 is MDHEN, CDR2 SYDVKM. The CDR3 loop spans 15 amino acids. CDR3 bases: TGTGCCAGCAGTTTAGGCGGGACTAGGTGGCATGAGCAGTTCTTC. This codes for CASSLGGTRWHEQFF.

CDR3 amino acids: CAISESGRSNTGELFF. The CDR3, as DNA: TGTGCCATCAGTGAGTCCGGCAGGTCGAACACCGGGGAGCTGTTTTTT. This chain links TRBV10-3 with TRBJ2-2, with D unresolved. CDR3 size: 16 residues. Trimming took off 0 bases at V and 0 bases at J, with 8 bases between the two ends. Germline-derived CDR1 and CDR2 are ENHRY and SYGVKD.

This clone turned up a few times. V gene TRBV5-4 combines with J gene TRBJ1-1; D is undetermined. The V gene lost 4 bases and the J gene lost 10 bases, with 17 bases spanning the gap. CDR1 is SGHNT, CDR2 YYREEE, per germline (reference sequence). The CDR3 covers 13 residues. The CDR3: CASSAQPKLGAFF. The CDR3 bases are TGTGCCAGCAGCGCGCAGCCCAAACTTGGAGCTTTCTTT.

The J gene is TRBJ2-2, the V gene TRBV7-2, with D possibly matching TRBD1 (6 bases). Trimming pared 1 base from V and 5 bases from J, leaving 8 bases between. This CDR3 has 14 residues. Germline V gene sequence: CDR1 SGHTA, CDR2 FQGNSA. CDR3 amino acids: CASSLGTDTGELFF. The CDR3 nucleotides are TGTGCCAGCAGCTTAGGGACAGATACCGGGGAGCTGTTTTTT.

The V and J genes are TRBV5-5 and TRBJ1-1; D unclear. Germline CDR1 reads SGHKS; CDR2 reads YYEKEE (reference sequence). Trimming stripped 0 bases from V and 1 base from J, with 10 bases between. This CDR3 is 15 amino acids long. The CDR3 DNA sequence: TGTGCCAGCAGCTTGGCTATAGGGCGGAACACTGAAGCTTTCTTT. Translated: CASSLAIGRNTEAFF.

The chain recombines TRBV7-2 with TRBJ1-2; D ambiguous. This CDR3 spans 11 amino acids. Looked up from germline, CDR1 is SGHTA and CDR2 is FQGNSA. Between the trimmed V and J ends, which lost 5 bases and 2 bases, there was a span of 3 bases. CDR3 loop: CASSQNYGYTF. In DNA, the CDR3 is TGTGCCAGCAGCCAAAACTATGGCTACACCTTC.